This T cell receptor (beta chain) was recorded in a study of graft-versus-host responses after intestinal transplantation. Study details: Grafts were multivisceral, liver-intestinal, or isolated intestinal. Anti-thymocyte globulin served as induction for all recipients, who then took tacrolimus and steroids for approximately three years.

This CDR3 is built from 18 residues. As regards this clone: Its antigen is undetermined.

Points from the study as a whole: GvH clones occurred in recipient marrow; some first appeared in ileum or blood.

The method was immunoSEQ multiplex PCR; TCRdb's version includes in-frame clones alone and lacks a portion of them. Here the sample spans some 13,000 clones, 70% to 90% being singletons. The gene calls are TRBV1 and TRBJ2-1; the table calls TRBD2, which could not be checked here. TRBV1 is termed a pseudogene. Sequenced material: PBMCs, taken after intestinal transplantation. The TCR was taken from a human patient who received an intestinal transplant, so some T cells may come from the graft donor. The CDR3 sequence is CTSSQETSGSDKYNEQFF. The CDR3 DNA reads as TGCACCAGCAGCCAAGAAACCAGCGGGAGTGATAAGTACAATGAGCAGTTCTTC.